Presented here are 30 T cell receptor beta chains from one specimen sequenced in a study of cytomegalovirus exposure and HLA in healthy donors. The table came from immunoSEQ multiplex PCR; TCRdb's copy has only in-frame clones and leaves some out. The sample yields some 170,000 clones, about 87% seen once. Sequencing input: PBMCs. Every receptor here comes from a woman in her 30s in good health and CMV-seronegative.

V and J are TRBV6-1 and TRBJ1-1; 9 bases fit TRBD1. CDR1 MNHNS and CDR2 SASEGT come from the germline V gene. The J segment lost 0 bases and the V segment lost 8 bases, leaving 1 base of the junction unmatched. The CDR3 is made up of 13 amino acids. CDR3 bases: TGTGCCAGCGACAGGGGGATGAACACTGAAGCTTTCTTT. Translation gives CASDRGMNTEAFF.

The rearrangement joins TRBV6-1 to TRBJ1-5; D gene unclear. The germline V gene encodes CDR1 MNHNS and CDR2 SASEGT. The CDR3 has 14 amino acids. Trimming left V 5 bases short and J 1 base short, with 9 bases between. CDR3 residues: CASSFSGSNQPQHF. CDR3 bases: TGTGCCAGCAGTTTTTCCGGGAGCAATCAGCCCCAGCATTTT.

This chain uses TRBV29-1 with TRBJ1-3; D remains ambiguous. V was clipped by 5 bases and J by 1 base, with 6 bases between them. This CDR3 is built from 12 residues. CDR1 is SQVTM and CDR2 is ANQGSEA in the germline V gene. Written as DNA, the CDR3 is TGCAGCGTTATCAGGTCTGGAAACACCATATATTTT. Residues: CSVIRSGNTIYF. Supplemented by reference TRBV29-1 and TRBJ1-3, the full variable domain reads SAVISQKPSRDICQRGTSLTIQCQVDSQVTMMFWYRQQPGQSLTLIATANQGSEATYESGFVIDKFPISRPNLTFSTLTVSNMSPEDSSIYLCSVIRSGNTIYFGEGSWLTVV.

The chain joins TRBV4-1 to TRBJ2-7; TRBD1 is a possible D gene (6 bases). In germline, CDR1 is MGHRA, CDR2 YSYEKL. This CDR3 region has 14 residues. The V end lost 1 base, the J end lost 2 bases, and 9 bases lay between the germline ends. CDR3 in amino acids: CASSQAGATYEQYF. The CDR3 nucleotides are TGCGCCAGCAGCCAAGCAGGGGCCACCTACGAGCAGTACTTC.

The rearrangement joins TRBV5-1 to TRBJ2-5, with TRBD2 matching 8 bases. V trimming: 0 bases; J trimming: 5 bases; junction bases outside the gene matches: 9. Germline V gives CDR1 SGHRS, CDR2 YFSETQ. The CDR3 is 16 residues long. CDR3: CASSLAPAGEMETQYF. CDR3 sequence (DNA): TGCGCCAGCAGCTTGGCCCCAGCGGGGGAGATGGAGACCCAGTACTTC.

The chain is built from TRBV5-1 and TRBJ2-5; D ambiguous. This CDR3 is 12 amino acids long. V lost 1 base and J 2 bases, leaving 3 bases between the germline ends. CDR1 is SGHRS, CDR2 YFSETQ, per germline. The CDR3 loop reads CASSLTQETQYF. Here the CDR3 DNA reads TGCGCCAGCAGCTTGACTCAAGAGACCCAGTACTTC. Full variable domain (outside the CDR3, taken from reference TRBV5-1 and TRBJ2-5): KAGVTQTPRYLIKTRGQQVTLSCSPISGHRSVSWYQQTPGQGLQFLFEYFSETQRNKGNFPGRFSGRQFSNSRSEMNVSTLELGDSALYLCASSLTQETQYFGPGTRLLVL.

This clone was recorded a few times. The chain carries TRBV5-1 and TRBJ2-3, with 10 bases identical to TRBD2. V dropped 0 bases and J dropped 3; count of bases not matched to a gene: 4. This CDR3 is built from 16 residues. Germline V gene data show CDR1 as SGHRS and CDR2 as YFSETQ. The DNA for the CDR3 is TGCGCCAGCAGCTTGGGTAGCGGGGGGTTGACAGATACGCAGTATTTT. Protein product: CASSLGSGGLTDTQYF. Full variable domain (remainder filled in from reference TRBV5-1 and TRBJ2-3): KAGVTQTPRYLIKTRGQQVTLSCSPISGHRSVSWYQQTPGQGLQFLFEYFSETQRNKGNFPGRFSGRQFSNSRSEMNVSTLELGDSALYLCASSLGSGGLTDTQYFGPGTRLTVL.

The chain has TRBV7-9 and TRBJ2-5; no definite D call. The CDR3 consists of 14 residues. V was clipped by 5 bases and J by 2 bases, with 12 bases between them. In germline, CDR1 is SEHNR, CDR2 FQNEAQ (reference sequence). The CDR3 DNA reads TGTGCCAGCAGCGACCGGGTAGGTCAAGAGACCCAGTACTTC. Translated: CASSDRVGQETQYF.

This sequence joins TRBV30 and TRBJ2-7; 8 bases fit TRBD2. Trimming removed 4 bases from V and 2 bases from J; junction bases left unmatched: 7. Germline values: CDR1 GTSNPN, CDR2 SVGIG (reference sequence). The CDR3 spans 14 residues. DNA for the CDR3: TGTGCCTGGATCCCCGCGGGGGGAGCCTACGAGCAGTACTTC. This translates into CAWIPAGGAYEQYF.

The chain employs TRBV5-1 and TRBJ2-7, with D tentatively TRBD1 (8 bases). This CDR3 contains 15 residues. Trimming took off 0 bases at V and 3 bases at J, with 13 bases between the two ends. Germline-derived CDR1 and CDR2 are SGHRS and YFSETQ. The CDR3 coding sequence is TGCGCCAGCAGCTTGGCGACAGGGGAGGGCTACGAGCAGTACTTC. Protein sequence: CASSLATGEGYEQYF.

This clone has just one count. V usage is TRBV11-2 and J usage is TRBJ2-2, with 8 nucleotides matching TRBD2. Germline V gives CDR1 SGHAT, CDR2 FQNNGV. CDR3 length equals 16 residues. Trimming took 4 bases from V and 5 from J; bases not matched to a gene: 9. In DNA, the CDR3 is TGTGCCAGCAGCTCCTTTGGGGGCGGGGGGACCGGGGAGCTGTTTTTT. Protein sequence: CASSSFGGGGTGELFF.

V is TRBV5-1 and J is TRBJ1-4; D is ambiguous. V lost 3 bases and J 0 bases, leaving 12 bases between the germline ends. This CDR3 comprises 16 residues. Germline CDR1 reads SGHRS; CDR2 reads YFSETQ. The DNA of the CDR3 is TGCGCCAGCAGCTCTGGGATCGGGGCAACTAATGAAAAACTGTTTTTT. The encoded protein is CASSSGIGATNEKLFF.

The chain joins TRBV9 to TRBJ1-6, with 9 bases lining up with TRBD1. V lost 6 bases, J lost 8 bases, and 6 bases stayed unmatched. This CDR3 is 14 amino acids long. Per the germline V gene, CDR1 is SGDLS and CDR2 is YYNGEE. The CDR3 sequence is CASTSTGGDSPLHF. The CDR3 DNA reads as TGTGCCAGCACCTCGACAGGGGGGGATTCACCCCTCCACTTT. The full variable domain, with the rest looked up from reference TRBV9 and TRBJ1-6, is DSGVTQTPKHLITATGQRVTLRCSPRSGDLSVYWYQQSLDQGLQFLIQYYNGEERAKGNILERFSAQQFPDLHSELNLSSLELGDSALYFCASTSTGGDSPLHFGNGTRLTVT.

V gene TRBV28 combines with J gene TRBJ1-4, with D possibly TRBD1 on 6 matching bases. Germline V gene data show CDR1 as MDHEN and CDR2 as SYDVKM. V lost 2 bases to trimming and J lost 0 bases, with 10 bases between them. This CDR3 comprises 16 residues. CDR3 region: CASSLPGQTTNEKLFF. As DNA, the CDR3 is TGTGCCAGCAGTTTACCAGGACAGACAACTAATGAAAAACTGTTTTTT.

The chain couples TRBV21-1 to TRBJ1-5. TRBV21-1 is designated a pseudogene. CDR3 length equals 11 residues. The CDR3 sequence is CASSNYQPQHF. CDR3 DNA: TGTGCCAGCAGCAACTATCAGCCCCAGCATTTT.

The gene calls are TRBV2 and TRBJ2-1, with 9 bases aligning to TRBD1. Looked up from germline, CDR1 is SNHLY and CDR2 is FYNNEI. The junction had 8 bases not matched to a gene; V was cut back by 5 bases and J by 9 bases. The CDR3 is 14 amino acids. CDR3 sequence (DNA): TGTGCCAGCAGTCGGGACAGGGTCATGGGTGAGCAGTTCTTC. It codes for CASSRDRVMGEQFF. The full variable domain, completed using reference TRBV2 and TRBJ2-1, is EPEVTQTPSHQVTQMGQEVILRCVPISNHLYFYWYRQILGQKVEFLVSFYNNEISEKSEIFDDQFSVERPDGSNFTLKIRSTKLEDSAMYFCASSRDRVMGEQFFGPGTRLTVL.

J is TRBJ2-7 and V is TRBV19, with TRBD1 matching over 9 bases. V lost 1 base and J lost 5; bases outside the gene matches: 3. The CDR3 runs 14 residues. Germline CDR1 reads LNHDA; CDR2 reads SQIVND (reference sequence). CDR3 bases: TGTGCCAGTAGTATAGGGGACAGGGCTGACGAGCAGTACTTC. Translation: CASSIGDRADEQYF.

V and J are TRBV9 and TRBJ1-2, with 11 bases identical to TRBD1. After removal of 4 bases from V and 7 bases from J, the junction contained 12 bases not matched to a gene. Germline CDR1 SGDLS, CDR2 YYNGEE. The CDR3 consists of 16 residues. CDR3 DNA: TGTGCCAGCAGCCCAACCCTCGGACAGGGGGCGAGTGGCTACACCTTC. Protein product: CASSPTLGQGASGYTF. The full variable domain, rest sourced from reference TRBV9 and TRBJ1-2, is DSGVTQTPKHLITATGQRVTLRCSPRSGDLSVYWYQQSLDQGLQFLIQYYNGEERAKGNILERFSAQQFPDLHSELNLSSLELGDSALYFCASSPTLGQGASGYTFGSGTRLTVV.

The CDR3 DNA reads TGTGCCAGCAGTCCCCCCCGGGGAATGAACACTGAAGCTTTCTTT. As protein: CASSPPRGMNTEAFF. The chain joins TRBV6-5 to TRBJ1-1; D gene uncertain. Germline lookup yields CDR1 MNHEY and CDR2 SVGAGI. V was trimmed by 5 bases and J by 0 bases, leaving 13 bases between them. The CDR3 is 15 residues long.

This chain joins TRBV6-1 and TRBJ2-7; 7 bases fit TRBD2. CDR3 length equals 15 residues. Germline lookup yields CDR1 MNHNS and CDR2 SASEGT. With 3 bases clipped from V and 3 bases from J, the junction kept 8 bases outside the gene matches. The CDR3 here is CASSDSSGANYEQYF. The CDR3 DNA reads TGTGCCAGCAGTGATTCAAGCGGGGCGAACTACGAGCAGTACTTC.

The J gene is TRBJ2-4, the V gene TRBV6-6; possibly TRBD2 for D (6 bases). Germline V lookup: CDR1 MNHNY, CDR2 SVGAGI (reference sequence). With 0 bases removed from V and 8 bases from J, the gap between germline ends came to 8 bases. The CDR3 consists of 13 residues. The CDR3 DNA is TGTGCCAGCAGTTACTCGACGGGGGACATTCAGTACTTC. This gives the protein CASSYSTGDIQYF.

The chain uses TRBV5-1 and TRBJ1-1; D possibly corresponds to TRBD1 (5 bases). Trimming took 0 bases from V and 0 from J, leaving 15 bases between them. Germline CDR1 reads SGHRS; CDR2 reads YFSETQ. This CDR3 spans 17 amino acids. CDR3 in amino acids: CASSLAPGRGLNTEAFF. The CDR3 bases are TGCGCCAGCAGCTTGGCGCCAGGGAGGGGCCTGAACACTGAAGCTTTCTTT.

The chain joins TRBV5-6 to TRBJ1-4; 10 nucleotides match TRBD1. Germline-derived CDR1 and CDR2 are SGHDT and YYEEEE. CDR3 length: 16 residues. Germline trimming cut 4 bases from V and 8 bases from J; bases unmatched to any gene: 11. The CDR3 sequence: CASSAMEWDRGEKLFF. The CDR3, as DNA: TGTGCCAGCAGCGCGATGGAGTGGGACAGGGGCGAAAAACTGTTTTTT.

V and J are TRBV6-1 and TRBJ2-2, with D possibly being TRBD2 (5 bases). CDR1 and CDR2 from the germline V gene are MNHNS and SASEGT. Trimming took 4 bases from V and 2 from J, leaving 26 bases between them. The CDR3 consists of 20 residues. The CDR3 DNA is TGTGCCAGCAGTGGCTACGGTTCGGGGTGTTGTCGGGAAAACACCGGGGAGCTGTTTTTT. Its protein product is CASSGYGSGCCRENTGELFF.

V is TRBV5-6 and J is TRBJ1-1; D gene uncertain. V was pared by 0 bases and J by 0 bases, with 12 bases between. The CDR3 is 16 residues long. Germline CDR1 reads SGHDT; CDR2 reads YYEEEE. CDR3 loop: CASSLGRGIMNTEAFF. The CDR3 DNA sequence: TGTGCCAGCAGCTTGGGTCGGGGAATTATGAACACTGAAGCTTTCTTT. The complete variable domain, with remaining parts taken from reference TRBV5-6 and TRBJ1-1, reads DAGVTQSPTHLIKTRGQQVTLRCSPKSGHDTVSWYQQALGQGPQFIFQYYEEEERQRGNFPDRFSGHQFPNYSSELNVNALLLGDSALYLCASSLGRGIMNTEAFFGQGTRLTVV.

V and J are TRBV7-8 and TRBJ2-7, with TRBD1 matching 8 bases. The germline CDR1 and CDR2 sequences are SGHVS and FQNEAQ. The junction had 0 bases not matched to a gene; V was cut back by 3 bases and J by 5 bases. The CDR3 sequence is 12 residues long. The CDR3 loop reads CASSLTGDEQYF. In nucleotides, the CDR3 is TGTGCCAGCAGCTTGACAGGGGACGAGCAGTACTTC.

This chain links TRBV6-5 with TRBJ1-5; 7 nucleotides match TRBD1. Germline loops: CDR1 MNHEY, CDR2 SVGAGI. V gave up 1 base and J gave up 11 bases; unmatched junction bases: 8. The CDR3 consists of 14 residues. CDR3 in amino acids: CASSYYRGSVAQHF. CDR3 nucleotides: TGTGCCAGCAGTTACTACAGGGGATCCGTAGCCCAGCATTTT.

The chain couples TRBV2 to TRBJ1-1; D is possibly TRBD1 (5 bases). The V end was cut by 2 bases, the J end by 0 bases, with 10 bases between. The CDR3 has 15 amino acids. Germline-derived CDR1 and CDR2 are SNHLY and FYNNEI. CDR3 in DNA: TGTGCCAGCAGTGAATTACGGACATTGAACACTGAAGCTTTCTTT. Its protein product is CASSELRTLNTEAFF.

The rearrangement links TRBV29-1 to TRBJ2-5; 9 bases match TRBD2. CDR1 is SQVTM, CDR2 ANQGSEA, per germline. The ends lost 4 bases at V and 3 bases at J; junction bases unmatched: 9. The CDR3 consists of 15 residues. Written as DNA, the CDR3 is TGCAGCGTTGGTGAGCGGGGGGCCCCTAAAGAGACCCAGTACTTC. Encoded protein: CSVGERGAPKETQYF.

CDR3 protein: CASSIQGRDTQYF. In nucleotides, the CDR3 is TGTGCCAGCAGCATACAGGGCCGGGATACGCAGTATTTT. The rearrangement joins TRBV7-2 to TRBJ2-3; a possible D gene is TRBD1 (6 bases). Germline values: CDR1 SGHTA, CDR2 FQGNSA. This CDR3 region has 13 residues. The V end lost 5 bases, the J end lost 6 bases, and 12 bases lay between the germline ends.